The present TCR beta chain was sequenced within a study of T cells in Graves' hyperthyroidism and ophthalmopathy (dated by TCRdb to about 2019). In the study overall: Peripheral blood was collected at initial diagnosis, before any treatment. A discovery cohort of roughly 100 patients, about 43 with Graves' ophthalmopathy and about 58 with stable Graves' hyperthyroidism, was used to find distinguishing TCR V-J signatures. Prospective prediction of ophthalmopathy was tested in an independent validation cohort consisting of 18 to 20 hyperthyroidism patients and approximately 16 patients who later progressed to ophthalmopathy. The 95 to 100 discovery patients were randomly divided into training and test sets at a 7:3 ratio. The study also compared thyroid tissue and blood T-cell repertoires from roughly six Graves' hyperthyroidism patients. Once sampling was done, hyperthyroidism patients were given methimazole at a starting dose of 30 mg daily, whereas ophthalmopathy patients were given high-dose intravenous methylprednisolone. TCR Vbeta CDR3 sequencing of 130 to 150 peripheral blood samples (43 ophthalmopathy, 75 to 80 hyperthyroidism and some 17 progressor patients) is reported in the paper. Beyond this particular receptor, the publication reports: A 13 V-J signature model separated ophthalmopathy from stable hyperthyroidism, with roughly 88% sensitivity and 81.08% specificity in cross-validation and 80%/75% in testing. No statistical method was used to set the sample size in advance, and investigators knew the group allocation. In validation, the model predicted progression to ophthalmopathy a median of approximately 6.6 months before onset, with over 55% sensitivity and about 75% specificity. Blood samples also contained most of the expanded thyroid clonotypes (frequency above 0.001), which suggests that blood repertoires may reflect thyroid immune responses.

Comment on this clonotype: Which antigen it targets is not known. No much larger clone exists at a distance of one base, and base qualities are not known.

The TCR beta CDR3 regions were amplified from the RNA transcripts. The first round of RT-PCR for the TCR CDR3 was performed with the HTBI primer set and the Qiagen OneStep RT-PCR kit. The libraries were constructed in a second round of multiplex PCR and then size-selected and purified. Sequencing of the libraries was done on an Illumina HiSeq2000 using paired-end 100 bp reads. For the original study's pipeline: SOAPnuke was used to process the raw data, with reads discarded if the reads contained adapters or uncalled bases, had a mean Phred below 15, or lacked an exact constant-primer or identifier match. High-quality paired reads were merged using COPE v1.2.5, and each unique nucleotide sequence was defined as a clonotype. Clonotypes were aligned to IMGT TRBV, TRBD and TRBJ reference segments using MiTCR v1.1. Analysis was restricted to V-J combinations with a frequency above 0.0001, which covered roughly 99% of repertoires. A TCS score was defined as the ratio of F50 (clonal expansion) to E x V (chaos), with BLOSUM62-based TCRdist applied between CDR3 peptides within each V-J. Welch's t-statistics and random forest reduced approximately 520 V-J features to about 12, which were used in a naive Bayes classifier (R e1071). TCRdb trimmed public reads at Q25 via fastp, called clones via MiXCR and kept in-frame beta chains. CDR3 protein sequences are deduplicated, and each keeps its most common genes and DNA. The authors' filters were not applied to this entry. The sample has fewer than 700,000 distinct CDR3 sequences on record, about 16% of them singletons. The ten most abundant clones make up around 3.9% of the sample.

Counted from cysteine to phenylalanine, this CDR3 has 14 amino acids. This entry keeps only the CDR3 DNA: 42 bases, framed from base 1. The germline V gene yields LGHNA for CDR1 and YSLEER for CDR2. V and J lose 0 bases and 6 bases, and a span of 10 bases separates them. A patient counted as having stable Graves' hyperthyroidism if no progression to ophthalmopathy occurred over 18 months of follow-up. The hyperthyroidism patients were between 18 and 65 years old and newly diagnosed, with a disease duration of less than 2 months. Any patient with an uncontrolled infection, another autoimmune disease, pregnancy or lactation was excluded. Diagnoses relied on clinical symptoms, serum thyroxine and TRAb, thyroid ultrasound and orbital computed tomography. Ficoll-Paque density gradient centrifugation was used to isolate PBMCs from about 10 ml of fresh peripheral blood. Trizol reagent was used to extract total RNA, and RNA quality was then checked on an Agilent 2100 Bioanalyzer.

This sequence originates from a woman between 25 and 40 years old with Graves' hyperthyroidism. What was sequenced was blood. The rearranged segments are TRBV4-3 and TRBJ2-3; no D gene call is confident. The CDR3 protein sequence reads: CASSQDRAADTQYF. At the DNA level, the sequence is TGCGCCAGCAGCCAAGATAGGGCGGCGGATACGCAGTATTTT.